This T cell receptor (beta chain) was captured in a study of regulatory T cells in long-lasting Graves disease. Arm-PCR of CDR3 regions and iRepertoire HTBI primers were the basis on which TCR beta libraries were built. TCRdb passed the multiplex PCR reads through MiXCR, listing each CDR3 protein once. The sample carries roughly 510,000 distinct CDR3 sequences, about 16% recorded once. Specified time point: newly diagnosed GD, antithyroid drugs for less than 3 months. PBMC RNA served as the TCR library source. Patients were from an endocrinology department in Xi'an, China. V trimming: 0 bases; J trimming: 6 bases; junction bases outside the gene matches: 2. This CDR3 region has 15 residues. Germline CDR1 and CDR2: MNHEY and SVGAGI. These same data were also listed under a study on T cells in Graves' hyperthyroidism and ophthalmopathy.

Here the sequenced sample was peripheral blood mononuclear cells (PBMCs), taken at new diagnosis, from a patient treated with antithyroid drugs. This sequence was found in a man younger than 30 with Graves disease. V usage is TRBV6-5 and J usage is TRBJ1-5; 10 bases are a match to TRBD1. CDR3 DNA: TGTGCCAGCAGTTACTCGGGGACAGGGGTTCAGCCCCAGCATTTT. Residues: CASSYSGTGVQPQHF.